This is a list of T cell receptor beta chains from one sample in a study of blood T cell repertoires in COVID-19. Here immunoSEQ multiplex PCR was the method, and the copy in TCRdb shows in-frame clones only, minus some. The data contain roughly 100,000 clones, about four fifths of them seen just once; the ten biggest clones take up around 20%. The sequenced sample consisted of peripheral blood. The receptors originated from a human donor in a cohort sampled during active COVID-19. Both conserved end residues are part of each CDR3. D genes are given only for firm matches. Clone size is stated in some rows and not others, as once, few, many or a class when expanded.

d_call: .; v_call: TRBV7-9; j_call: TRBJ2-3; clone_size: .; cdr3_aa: CASSFDQGASTDTQYF; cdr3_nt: TGTGCCAGCAGCTTCGACCAGGGTGCTAGCACAGATACGCAGTATTTT
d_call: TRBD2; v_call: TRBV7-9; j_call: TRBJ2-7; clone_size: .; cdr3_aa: CASSLGWREATPRAYEQYF; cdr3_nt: TGTGCCAGCAGCTTAGGGTGGCGGGAGGCGACCCCTAGGGCCTACGAGCAGTACTTC
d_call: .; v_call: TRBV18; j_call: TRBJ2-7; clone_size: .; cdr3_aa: CASSPGGGYEQYF; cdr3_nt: TGTGCCAGCTCACCAGGGGGCGGGTACGAGCAGTACTTC
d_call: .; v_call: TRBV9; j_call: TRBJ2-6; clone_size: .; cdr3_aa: CASSAGWGSGANVLTF; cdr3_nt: TGTGCCAGCAGCGCAGGGTGGGGCTCTGGGGCCAACGTCCTGACTTTC
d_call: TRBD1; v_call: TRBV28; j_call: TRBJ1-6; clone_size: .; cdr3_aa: CASSLTDRGRSYNSPLHF; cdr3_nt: TGTGCCAGCAGTTTAACCGACAGGGGTCGGTCCTATAATTCACCCCTCCACTTT
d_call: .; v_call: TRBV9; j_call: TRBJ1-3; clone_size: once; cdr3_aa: CASSVDSIVTGNTIYF; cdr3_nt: TGTGCCAGCAGCGTAGATAGCATCGTAACTGGAAACACCATATATTTT
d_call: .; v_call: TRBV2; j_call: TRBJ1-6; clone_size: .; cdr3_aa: CASSASSGGDSPLHF; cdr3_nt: TGTGCCAGCAGTGCTTCTTCGGGGGGCGATTCACCCCTCCACTTT
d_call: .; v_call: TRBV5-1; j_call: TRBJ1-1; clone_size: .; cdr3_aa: CASSLYIGEGLNTEAFF; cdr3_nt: TGCGCCAGCAGCTTGTATATCGGGGAGGGATTGAACACTGAAGCTTTCTTT
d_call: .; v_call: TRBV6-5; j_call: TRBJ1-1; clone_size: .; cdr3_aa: CASSYGQSEAFF; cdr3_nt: TGTGCCAGCAGCTATGGACAGTCTGAAGCTTTCTTT
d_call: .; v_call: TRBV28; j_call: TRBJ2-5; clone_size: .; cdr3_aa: CASSLLASLQETQYF; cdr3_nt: TGTGCCAGCAGTTTACTAGCATCCCTCCAAGAGACCCAGTACTTC
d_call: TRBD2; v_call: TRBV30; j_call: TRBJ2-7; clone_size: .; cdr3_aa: CAWSGQGRLAGGYEQYF; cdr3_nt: TGTGCCTGGAGTGGACAGGGACGACTAGCGGGAGGCTACGAGCAGTACTTC
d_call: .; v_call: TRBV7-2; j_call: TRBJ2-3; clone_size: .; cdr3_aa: CASSFRGRSPDTQYF; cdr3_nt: TGTGCCAGCAGCTTTCGGGGGAGGTCCCCAGATACGCAGTATTTT
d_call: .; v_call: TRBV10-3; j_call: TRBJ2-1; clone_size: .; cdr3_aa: CAIRTSGDNEQFF; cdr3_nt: TGTGCCATCAGGACTAGTGGGGACAATGAGCAGTTCTTC
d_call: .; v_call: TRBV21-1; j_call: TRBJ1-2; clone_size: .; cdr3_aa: CASSNARVPRDYGYTF; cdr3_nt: TGTGCCAGCAGCAACGCCCGGGTCCCGAGAGATTACGGCTACACCTTC
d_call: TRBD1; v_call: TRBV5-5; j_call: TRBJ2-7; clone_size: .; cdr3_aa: CASSRSGQGVYEQYF; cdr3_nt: TGTGCCAGCAGCCGTTCAGGACAGGGGGTCTACGAGCAGTACTTC
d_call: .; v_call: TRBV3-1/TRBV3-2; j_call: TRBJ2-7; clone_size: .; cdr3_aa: CASSQGRTASYEQYF; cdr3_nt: TGTGCCAGCAGCCAGGGAAGGACAGCCTCCTACGAGCAGTACTTC
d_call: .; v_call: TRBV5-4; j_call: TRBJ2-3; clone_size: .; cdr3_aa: CASTGQNTDTQYF; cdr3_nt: TGTGCCAGCACAGGACAAAACACAGATACGCAGTATTTT
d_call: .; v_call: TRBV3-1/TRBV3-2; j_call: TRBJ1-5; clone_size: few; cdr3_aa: CASSLSTGMGQPQHF; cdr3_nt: TGTGCCAGCAGCCTATCAACAGGGATGGGTCAGCCCCAGCATTTT
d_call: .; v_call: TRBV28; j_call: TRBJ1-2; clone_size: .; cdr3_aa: CASSSGSNYGYTF; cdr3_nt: TGTGCCAGCAGTTCGGGGTCAAACTATGGCTACACCTTC
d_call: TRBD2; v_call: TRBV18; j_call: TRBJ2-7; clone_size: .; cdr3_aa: CASSEGLAGVGPGQYF; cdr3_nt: TGTGCCAGCTCAGAGGGACTAGCGGGAGTAGGACCTGGGCAGTACTTC
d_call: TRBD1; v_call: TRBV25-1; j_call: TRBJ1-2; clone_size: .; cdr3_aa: CASRWTGGDYGYTF; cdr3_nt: TGTGCCAGCAGGTGGACAGGGGGGGACTATGGCTACACCTTC
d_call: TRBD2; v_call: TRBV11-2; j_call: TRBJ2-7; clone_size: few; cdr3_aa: CASSLGGSLSYEQYF; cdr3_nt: TGTGCCAGCAGCTTAGGCGGGAGCCTCTCCTACGAGCAGTACTTC
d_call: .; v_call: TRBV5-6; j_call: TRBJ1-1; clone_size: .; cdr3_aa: CASSLSATDTEAFF; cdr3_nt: TGTGCCAGCAGCTTAAGCGCCACGGACACTGAAGCTTTCTTT
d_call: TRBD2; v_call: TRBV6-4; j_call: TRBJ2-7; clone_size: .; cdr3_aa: CASSEEKLAGLSYEQYF; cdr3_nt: TGTGCCAGCAGTGAAGAGAAACTAGCGGGCCTCTCCTACGAGCAGTACTTC
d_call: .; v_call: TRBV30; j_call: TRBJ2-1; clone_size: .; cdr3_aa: CAWSTGTPGPQFF; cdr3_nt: TGTGCCTGGAGTACGGGGACTCCAGGTCCCCAGTTCTTC
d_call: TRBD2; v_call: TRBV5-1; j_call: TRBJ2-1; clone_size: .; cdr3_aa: CASSFGAGANNEQFF; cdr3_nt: TGCGCCAGCAGCTTCGGTGCGGGAGCAAACAATGAGCAGTTCTTC
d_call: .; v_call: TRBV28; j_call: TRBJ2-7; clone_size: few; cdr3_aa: CASESGPPSYEQYF; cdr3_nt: TGTGCCAGCGAGAGCGGGCCTCCCTCCTACGAGCAGTACTTC
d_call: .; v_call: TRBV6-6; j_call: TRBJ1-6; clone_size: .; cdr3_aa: CASSYGQSNSPLHF; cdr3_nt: TGTGCCAGCAGTTATGGACAGTCAAATTCACCCCTCCACTTT
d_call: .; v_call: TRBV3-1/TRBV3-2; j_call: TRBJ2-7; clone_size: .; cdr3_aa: CASSQGVQEGYEQYF; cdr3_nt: TGTGCCAGCAGCCAAGGCGTCCAAGAGGGCTACGAGCAGTACTTC
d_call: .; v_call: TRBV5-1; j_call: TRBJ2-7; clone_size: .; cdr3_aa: CASRVRDTLRYEQYF; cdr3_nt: TGCGCCAGCAGGGTCCGGGACACCCTTCGATACGAGCAGTACTTC
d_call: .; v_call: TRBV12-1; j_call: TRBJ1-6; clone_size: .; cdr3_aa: CASSSGTEGNSYNSPLHF; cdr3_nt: TGTGCCAGCAGCTCCGGGACAGAGGGGAACTCCTATAATTCACCCCTCCACTTT
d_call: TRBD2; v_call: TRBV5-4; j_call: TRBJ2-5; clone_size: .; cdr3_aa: CASSLTGGETQYF; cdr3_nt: TGTGCCAGCAGCTTAACGGGGGGAGAGACCCAGTACTTC
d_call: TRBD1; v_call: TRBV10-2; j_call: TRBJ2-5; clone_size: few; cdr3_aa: CASSVRGRETQYF; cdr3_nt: TGCGCCAGCAGTGTCAGGGGGCGAGAGACCCAGTACTTC
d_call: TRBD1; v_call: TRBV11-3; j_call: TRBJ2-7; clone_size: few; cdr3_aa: CASSRGQGGYEQYF; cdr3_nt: TGTGCCAGCAGCCGCGGACAGGGGGGCTACGAGCAGTACTTC
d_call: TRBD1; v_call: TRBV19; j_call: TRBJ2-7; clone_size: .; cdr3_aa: CASSMGTGGGSYEQYF; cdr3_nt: TGTGCCAGTAGTATGGGGACAGGGGGAGGATCCTACGAGCAGTACTTC
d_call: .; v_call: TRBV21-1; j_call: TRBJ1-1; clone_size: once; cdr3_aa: CASRDSTEAFF; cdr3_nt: TGTGCCAGCAGAGACTCCACTGAAGCTTTCTTT
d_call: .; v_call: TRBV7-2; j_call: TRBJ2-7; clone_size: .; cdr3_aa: CASSLMTGAPEQYF; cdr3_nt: TGTGCCAGCAGCTTAATGACGGGAGCCCCCGAGCAGTACTTC